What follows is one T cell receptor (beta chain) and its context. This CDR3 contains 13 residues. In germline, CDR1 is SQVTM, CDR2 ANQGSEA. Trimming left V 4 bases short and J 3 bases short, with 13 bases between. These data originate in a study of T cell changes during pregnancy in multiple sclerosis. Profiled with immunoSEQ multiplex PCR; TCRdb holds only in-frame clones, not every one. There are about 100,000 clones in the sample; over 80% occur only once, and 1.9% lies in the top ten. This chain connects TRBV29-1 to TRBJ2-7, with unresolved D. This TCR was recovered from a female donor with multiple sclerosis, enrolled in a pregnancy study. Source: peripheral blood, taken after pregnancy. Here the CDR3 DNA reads TGCAGCGTTGCAGGCCGAAATCACTACGAGCAGTACTTC. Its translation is CSVAGRNHYEQYF.